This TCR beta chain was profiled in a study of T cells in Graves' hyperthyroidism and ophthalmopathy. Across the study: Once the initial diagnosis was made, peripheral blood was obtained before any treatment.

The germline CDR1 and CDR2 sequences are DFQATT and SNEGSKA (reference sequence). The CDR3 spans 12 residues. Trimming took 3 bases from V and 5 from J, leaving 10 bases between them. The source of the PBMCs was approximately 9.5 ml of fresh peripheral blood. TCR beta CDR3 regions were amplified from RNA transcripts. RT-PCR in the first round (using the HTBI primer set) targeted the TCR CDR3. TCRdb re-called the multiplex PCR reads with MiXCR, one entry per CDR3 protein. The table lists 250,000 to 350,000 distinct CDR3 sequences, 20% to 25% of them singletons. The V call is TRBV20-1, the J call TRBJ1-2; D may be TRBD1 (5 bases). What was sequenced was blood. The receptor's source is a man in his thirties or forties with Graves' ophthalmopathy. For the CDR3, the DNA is TGCAGTGCTAGGTTGACAGTATATGGCTACACCTTC. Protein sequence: CSARLTVYGYTF.